Following are 5 T cell receptor beta chains from one sample sequenced in a study of cytomegalovirus exposure and HLA in healthy donors (dated by TCRdb to between 2016 and 2019). The library was obtained by the immunoSEQ multiplex PCR assay. The multiplex PCR relied on a mix of 60 forward primers for TCR Vbeta segments and 13 reverse primers for TCR Jbeta segments. As stored in TCRdb, this immuneACCESS dataset retains in-frame rearrangements with V and J assigned. A fraction of the clones does not appear; measured against another copy, unresolved V genes explain less than half of the discrepancy, and the remainder lacks a known reason. The sample records over 110,000 clones, 79% of which are singletons. Together, the top ten hold more than 0.85% of the sample. Input material: PBMCs. The receptors originated from a man aged 18-30 years in good health and CMV-seronegative.

The rearrangement uses TRBV19 and TRBJ1-6; 7 bases agree with TRBD1. Germline V gives CDR1 LNHDA, CDR2 SQIVND (reference sequence). The CDR3 sequence is 15 residues long. The V segment lost 3 bases and the J segment 8 bases; nucleotides outside the gene matches: 7. DNA of the CDR3: TGTGCCAGTAGTATCGACAGGGTTTCGGATTCACCCCTCCACTTT. Translation gives CASSIDRVSDSPLHF.

The chain employs TRBV11-2 and TRBJ1-2; TRBD1 aligns across 10 bases. Germline CDR1 reads SGHAT; CDR2 reads FQNNGV. The V segment lost 1 base and the J segment 4 bases; nucleotides outside the gene matches: 3. The CDR3 is made up of 15 amino acids. CDR3 region: CASSLGGTGAYGYTF. The CDR3 nucleotides read TGTGCCAGCAGCTTAGGTGGGACAGGGGCCTATGGCTACACCTTC.

The chain employs TRBV9 and TRBJ1-6; D ambiguous. The CDR3 runs 16 residues. Germline CDR1 is SGDLS and CDR2 is YYNGEE. The ends were cut back, 0 bases at V and 6 bases at J, with 13 bases in the middle. The CDR3, as DNA: TGTGCCAGCAGCGTAGATATAGGCACTATTAATTCACCCCTCCACTTT. Protein product: CASSVDIGTINSPLHF.

V gene TRBV14 combines with J gene TRBJ2-5; tentatively, D is TRBD1 (5 bases). The germline CDR1 and CDR2 sequences are SGHDN and FVKESK. Trimming left V 0 bases short and J 4 bases short, with 9 bases between. The CDR3 runs 14 residues. CDR3 sequence: CASSQESRAETQYF. In DNA form, the CDR3 reads TGTGCCAGCAGCCAAGAGTCCAGGGCAGAGACCCAGTACTTC.

The genes are TRBV29-1 and TRBJ2-2; 9 nucleotides match TRBD1. The CDR3 sequence is 14 residues long. Germline lookup yields CDR1 SQVTM and CDR2 ANQGSEA. With 6 bases clipped from V and 8 bases from J, the junction kept 10 bases outside the gene matches. CDR3 in amino acids: CSVARQGGTGELFF. Here the CDR3 DNA reads TGCAGCGTCGCTAGACAGGGGGGGACTGGGGAGCTGTTTTTT.